The 7 T cell receptor beta chains below were found in one sample sequenced in a study of T cells after posttransplantation cyclophosphamide. Busulfan-fludarabine conditioning, marrow transplant, and cyclophosphamide on days +3 and +4 were administered. Data came from immunoSEQ multiplex PCR; TCRdb stores just in-frame clones and leaves some out. The sample carries about 36,000 clones, approximately 78% recorded once. The starting material was CD4+ T cells sorted from blood, obtained just over 1,900 days after a stem cell transplant with posttransplant cyclophosphamide. The source of these receptors is a female patient aged 40-50 years who received an allogeneic stem cell transplant from a related donor, was CMV-positive, and had no GVHD. Some T cells may be supplied by the graft donor.

This chain joins TRBV4-2 and TRBJ2-2, with D possibly TRBD1 on 6 matching bases. Trimming took off 4 bases at V and 6 bases at J, with 15 bases between the two ends. Germline assignment: CDR1 LGHNA and CDR2 YNFKEQ. The CDR3 has 15 residues. The DNA of the CDR3 is TGTGCCAGCAGCCGGGACAAAGCTATACCCGGGGAGCTGTTTTTT. This translates into CASSRDKAIPGELFF.

This chain links TRBV15 with TRBJ2-5; D possibly corresponds to TRBD2 (7 bases). CDR3 length: 14 residues. Germline assignment: CDR1 LNHNV and CDR2 YYDKDF (reference sequence). V was shortened by 0 bases and J by 6 bases, with 11 bases between the two germline ends. The CDR3 region is CATSREGGAKTQYF. CDR3 coding DNA: TGTGCCACCAGCAGAGAGGGGGGGGCGAAGACCCAGTACTTC. Looking up the rest from reference TRBV15 and TRBJ2-5 gives the full variable domain: DAMVIQNPRYQVTQFGKPVTLSCSQTLNHNVMYWYQQKSSQAPKLLFHYYDKDFNNEADTPDNFQSRRPNTSFCFLDIRSPGLGDTAMYLCATSREGGAKTQYFGPGTRLLVL.

CDR3 sequence reads: CASTGGSSQYF. DNA of the CDR3: TGTGCCAGCACCGGGGGGAGCTCGCAGTATTTT. The chain has TRBV6-5 and TRBJ2-3; 7 positions agree with TRBD2. The CDR3 has 11 residues. Trimming removed 7 bases from V and 10 bases from J; junction bases left unmatched: 5. Germline V gives CDR1 MNHEY, CDR2 SVGAGI.

The CDR3 bases are TGTGCCAGCAGCATCCGGGACGGGAGTTACGAGCAGTACTTC. Translating it yields CASSIRDGSYEQYF. This rearrangement joins TRBV5-6 to TRBJ2-7; D perhaps matches TRBD2 (6 bases). The CDR3 contains 14 residues. With 4 bases removed from V and 4 bases from J, the gap between germline ends came to 15 bases. CDR1 is SGHDT and CDR2 is YYEEEE in the germline V gene.

The J gene is TRBJ2-7, the V gene TRBV6-1, with TRBD1 as a possible D gene (6 bases). The germline V gene encodes CDR1 MNHNS and CDR2 SASEGT. The CDR3 contains 15 residues. V was cut by 5 bases and J by 1 base, with 15 bases left in between. The CDR3 loop reads CASSPDWTDSYEQYF. The CDR3 region has the DNA TGTGCCAGCAGTCCTGACTGGACAGATTCCTACGAGCAGTACTTC.

This clone is a singleton in its sample. The chain employs TRBV23-1 and TRBJ1-5; possibly TRBD1 for D (6 bases). TRBV23-1 is an ORF, with its function uncertain. The V end lost 0 bases, the J end lost 4 bases, and 22 bases lay between the germline ends. CDR3 size: 19 residues. The CDR3 DNA is TGCGCCAGCAGTCAATCTCTAAAGGGAATTGGACAGTCGAATCAGCCCCAGCATTTT. Amino acids: CASSQSLKGIGQSNQPQHF.

The genes are TRBV6-1 and TRBJ2-3; TRBD2 agrees at 7 bases. V gave up 11 bases and J gave up 5 bases; unmatched junction bases: 7. The CDR3 is 12 amino acids. From germline, CDR1 is MNHNS and CDR2 SASEGT. The CDR3 coding sequence is TGTGCCGGGGGGGGAGCGGGAGATACGCAGTATTTT. Protein: CAGGGAGDTQYF.